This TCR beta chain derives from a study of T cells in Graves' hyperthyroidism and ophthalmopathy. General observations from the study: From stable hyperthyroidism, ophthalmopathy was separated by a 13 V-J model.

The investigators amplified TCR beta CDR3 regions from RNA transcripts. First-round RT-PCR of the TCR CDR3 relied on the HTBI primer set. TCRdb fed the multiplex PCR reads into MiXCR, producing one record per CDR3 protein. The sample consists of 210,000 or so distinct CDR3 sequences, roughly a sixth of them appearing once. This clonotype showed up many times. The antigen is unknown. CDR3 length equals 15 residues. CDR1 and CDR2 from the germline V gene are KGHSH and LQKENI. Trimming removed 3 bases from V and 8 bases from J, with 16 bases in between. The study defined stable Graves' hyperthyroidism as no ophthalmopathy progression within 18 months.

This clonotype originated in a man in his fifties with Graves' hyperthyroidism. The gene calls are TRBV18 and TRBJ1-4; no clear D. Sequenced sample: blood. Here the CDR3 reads CASSPGPPGVEKLFF. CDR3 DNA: TGTGCCAGCTCACCCGGCCCTCCCGGCGTGGAAAAACTGTTTTTT.